This T cell receptor beta chain was recovered during a study of T-cell memory formation after mild COVID-19. TCRdb re-derived calls from the 5' RACE reads in MiXCR, one entry per CDR3 protein. The sample includes 80,000 to 95,000 distinct CDR3 sequences, 20% to 25% of them seen just once. The TCR originated in a young man who had mild COVID-19 (a few samples of this study predate the infection). Cell type and time point are not known. The sequenced material came from PBMCs or a T cell subset sorted from them (not recorded which).

CDR3 DNA sequence: TGCGCCAGCAGCCGCGAGACTAGCGGGCGAGAGACCCAGTACTTC. This translates into CASSRETSGRETQYF. This chain uses TRBV4-1 with TRBJ2-5; TRBD2 agrees at 10 bases. V was pared by 4 bases and J by 4 bases, with 6 bases of the junction left unmatched. The CDR3 is 15 amino acids. Germline values: CDR1 MGHRA, CDR2 YSYEKL.